This T cell receptor beta chain was sequenced in a study of cytomegalovirus exposure and HLA in healthy donors. Vbeta (60) and Jbeta (13) primers were used in the PCR. This table comes from immunoSEQ multiplex PCR, and its TCRdb copy is limited to in-frame clones, with some not included. The sample includes approximately 77,000 clones, more than 60% seen only once; the top ten take 9% to 14%. Germline assignment: CDR1 SGHTA and CDR2 FQGNSA. V shed 1 base, J shed 1 base, and the junction held 4 bases outside the gene matches. The CDR3 totals 15 residues. The chain employs TRBV7-2 and TRBJ2-7; 7 bases are shared with TRBD1. The specimen was PBMCs. This clonotype originated in a male donor in good health and CMV-seropositive. CDR3 sequence (DNA): TGTGCCAGCAGCTTAGGACAGGGAATATCCTACGAGCAGTACTTC. Protein: CASSLGQGISYEQYF.